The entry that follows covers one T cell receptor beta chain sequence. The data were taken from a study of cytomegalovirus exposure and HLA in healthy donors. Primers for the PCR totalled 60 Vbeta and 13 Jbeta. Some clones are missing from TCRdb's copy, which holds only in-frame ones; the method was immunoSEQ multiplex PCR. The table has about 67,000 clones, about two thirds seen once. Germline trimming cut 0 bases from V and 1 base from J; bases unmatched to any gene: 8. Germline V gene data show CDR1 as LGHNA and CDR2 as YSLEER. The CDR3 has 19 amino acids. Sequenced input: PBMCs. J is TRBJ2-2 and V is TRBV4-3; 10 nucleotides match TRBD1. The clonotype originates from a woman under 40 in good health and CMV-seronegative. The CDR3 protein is CASSQEVTGGPMNTGELFF. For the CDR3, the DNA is TGCGCCAGCAGCCAAGAAGTGACAGGGGGCCCAATGAACACCGGGGAGCTGTTTTTT.